This T cell receptor beta chain is from a study of T cells in tumors after PD-1 blockade. Findings of the study overall: In squamous cell carcinoma, 50% of expanded exhausted clones were novel. Clonal replacement was seen across treatment, not between pre-treatment samples. About 41% of tumor TCR clonotypes were also found in blood.

Using immunoSEQ multiplex PCR, the repertoire was profiled, and TCRdb retains in-frame clones only, with some absent. The sample carries about 12,000 clones, around 57% recorded once. Between the trimmed V and J ends, which lost 0 bases and 4 bases, there was a span of 8 bases. The V gene's germline CDR1 is SGDLS and CDR2 YYNGEE. The CDR3 loop spans 14 amino acids. Before and after PD-1 blockade, biopsies were collected from the same primary tumor site. Of note for this clone: Its antigen is not known.

The chain carries TRBV9 and TRBJ1-5; D is uncertain. The starting material was tumor tissue, obtained before anti-PD-1 treatment. This receptor was taken from a human donor with cutaneous squamous cell carcinoma. In DNA form, the CDR3 reads TGTGCCAGCAGCGTAGACGGAGGGAATCAGCCCCAGCATTTT. Translated, it gives CASSVDGGNQPQHF.